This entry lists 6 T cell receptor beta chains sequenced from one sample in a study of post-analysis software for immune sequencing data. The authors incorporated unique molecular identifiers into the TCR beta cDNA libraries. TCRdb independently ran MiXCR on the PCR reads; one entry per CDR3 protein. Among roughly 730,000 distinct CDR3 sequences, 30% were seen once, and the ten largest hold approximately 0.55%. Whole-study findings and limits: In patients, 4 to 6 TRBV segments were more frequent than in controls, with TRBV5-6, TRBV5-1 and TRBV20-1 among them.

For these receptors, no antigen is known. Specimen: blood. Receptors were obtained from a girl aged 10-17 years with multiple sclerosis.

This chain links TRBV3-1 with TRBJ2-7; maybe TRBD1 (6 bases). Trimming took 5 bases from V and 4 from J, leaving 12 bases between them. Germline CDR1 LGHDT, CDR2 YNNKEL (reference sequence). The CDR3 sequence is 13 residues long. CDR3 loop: CASSMGHGYEQYF. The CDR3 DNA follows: TGTGCCAGCAGCATGGGACACGGATACGAGCAGTACTTC.

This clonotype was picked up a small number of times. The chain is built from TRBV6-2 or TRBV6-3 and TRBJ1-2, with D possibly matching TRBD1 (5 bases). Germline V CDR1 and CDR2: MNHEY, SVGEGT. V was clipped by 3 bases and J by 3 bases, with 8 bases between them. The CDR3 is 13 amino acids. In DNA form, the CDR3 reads TGTGCCAGCAGTTATCAAGGGGACTATGGCTACACCTTC. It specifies CASSYQGDYGYTF.

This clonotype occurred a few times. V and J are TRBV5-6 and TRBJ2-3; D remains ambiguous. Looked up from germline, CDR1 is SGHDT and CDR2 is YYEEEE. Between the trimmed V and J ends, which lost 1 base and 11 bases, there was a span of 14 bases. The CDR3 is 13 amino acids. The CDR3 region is CASSLTATLGQYF. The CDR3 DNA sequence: TGTGCCAGCAGCTTGACAGCCACCCTGGGGCAGTATTTT. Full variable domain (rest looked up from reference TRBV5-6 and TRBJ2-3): DAGVTQSPTHLIKTRGQQVTLRCSPKSGHDTVSWYQQALGQGPQFIFQYYEEEERQRGNFPDRFSGHQFPNYSSELNVNALLLGDSALYLCASSLTATLGQYFGPGTRLTVL.

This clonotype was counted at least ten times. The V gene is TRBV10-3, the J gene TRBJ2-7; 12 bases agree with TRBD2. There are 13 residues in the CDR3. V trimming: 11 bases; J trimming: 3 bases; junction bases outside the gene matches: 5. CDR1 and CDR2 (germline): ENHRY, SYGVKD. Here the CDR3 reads CAATSGRDYEQYF. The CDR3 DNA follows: TGTGCCGCGACTAGCGGGAGAGACTACGAGCAGTACTTC.

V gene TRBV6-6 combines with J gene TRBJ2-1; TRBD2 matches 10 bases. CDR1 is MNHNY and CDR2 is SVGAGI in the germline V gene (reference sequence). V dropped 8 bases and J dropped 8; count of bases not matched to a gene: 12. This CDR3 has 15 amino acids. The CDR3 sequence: CASRSRASGSDEQFF. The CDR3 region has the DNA TGTGCCAGCCGCTCCCGGGCTAGCGGGAGCGATGAGCAGTTCTTC.

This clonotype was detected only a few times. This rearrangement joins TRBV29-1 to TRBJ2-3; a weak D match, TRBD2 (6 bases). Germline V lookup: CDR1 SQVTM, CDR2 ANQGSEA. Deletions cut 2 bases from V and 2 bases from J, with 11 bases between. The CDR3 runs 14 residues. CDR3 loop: CSVEPGDYTDTQYF. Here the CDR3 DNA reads TGCAGCGTTGAACCGGGAGACTACACAGATACGCAGTATTTT.